Listed below are T cell receptor beta chains from one sample, sequenced in a study of technical replicates of blood from a handful of donors. Libraries were prepared by immunoSEQ multiplex PCR; TCRdb keeps only in-frame clonotypes and omits some of them. The table lists 78,000 or so clones, about 89% of them singletons. Sequenced material: T cells isolated from PBMCs. The receptors come from a human donor in good health. Both conserved end residues are part of each CDR3. The D gene is left open where the match is weak. Clone size, where shown, is once, few, many, or a class for clones that have expanded.

TRBV27	TRBJ1-4	.	13	.	CASSPRTNEKLFF	TGTGCCAGCAGCCCAAGGACAAATGAAAAACTGTTTTTT
TRBV19	TRBJ2-1	TRBD2	14	.	CASSKGLVYNEQFF	TGTGCCAGTAGTAAAGGACTAGTCTACAATGAGCAGTTCTTC
TRBV7-3	TRBJ1-1	TRBD1	14	.	CASSQQGLGTEAFF	TGTGCCAGCAGCCAACAGGGGTTGGGGACTGAAGCTTTCTTT
TRBV7-9	TRBJ2-7	TRBD1	16	.	CASSSTDRGGRYEQYF	TGTGCCAGCAGCTCCACAGACAGGGGGGGACGATACGAGCAGTACTTC
TRBV25-1	TRBJ1-1	.	13	.	CASSDWTQGEAFF	TGTGCCAGCAGTGATTGGACCCAGGGTGAAGCTTTCTTT
TRBV7-9	TRBJ1-2	TRBD1	14	.	CASSLGQGLYGYTF	TGTGCCAGCAGTCTTGGACAGGGCCTCTATGGCTACACCTTC
TRBV7-9	TRBJ2-7	TRBD2	18	.	CASSSPSRSGRASDEQYF	TGTGCCAGCAGCTCACCTTCCCGTTCCGGGAGGGCCTCCGACGAGCAGTACTTC
TRBV6-5	TRBJ2-5	.	13	.	CASRRTVQETQYF	TGTGCCAGCAGAAGGACAGTTCAAGAGACCCAGTACTTC
TRBV4-3	TRBJ2-3	TRBD2	16	.	CASSQDPGGSTDTQYF	TGCGCCAGCAGCCAAGACCCGGGAGGCAGCACAGATACGCAGTATTTT
TRBV19	TRBJ1-1	TRBD1	14	.	CASSIRTGESEAFF	TGTGCCAGTAGTATAAGGACAGGGGAATCTGAAGCTTTCTTT
TRBV28	TRBJ1-5	.	13	.	CASSNRVNQPQHF	TGTGCCAGCAGTAACAGGGTAAATCAGCCCCAGCATTTT
TRBV7-3	TRBJ2-3	TRBD2	16	.	CASSSGLAVGTDTQYF	TGTGCCAGCAGCTCCGGACTAGCGGTTGGCACAGATACGCAGTATTTT
TRBV9	TRBJ2-7	TRBD2	17	.	CASSVGETSGRGYEQYF	TGTGCCAGCAGCGTAGGAGAGACTAGCGGGAGAGGATACGAGCAGTACTTC
TRBV28	TRBJ1-1	.	18	.	CASSFRARDYFGNTEAFF	TGTGCCAGCAGTTTTAGAGCCAGGGACTACTTTGGGAACACTGAAGCTTTCTTT
TRBV29-1	TRBJ2-7	.	13	.	CSVGQRISYEQYF	TGCAGCGTTGGCCAGAGGATCTCCTACGAGCAGTACTTC
TRBV7-9	TRBJ2-2	.	12	.	CARASNTGELFF	TGTGCCAGAGCCTCGAACACCGGGGAGCTGTTTTTT
TRBV9	TRBJ1-1	TRBD1	14	few	CASSATGGNTEAFF	TGTGCCAGCAGCGCTACAGGGGGGAACACTGAAGCTTTCTTT
TRBV2	TRBJ2-1	TRBD2	16	.	CASQELLADNYNEQFF	TGTGCCAGCCAGGAGCTTCTAGCGGACAACTACAATGAGCAGTTCTTC
TRBV21-1	TRBJ2-7	.	14	.	CASSKSSGLYEQYF	TGTGCCAGCAGTAAGTCTAGCGGTCTATACGAGCAGTACTTC
TRBV9	TRBJ2-7	TRBD2	16	.	CASSIGGLAGTYEQYF	TGTGCCAGCAGCATAGGGGGACTAGCGGGTACCTACGAGCAGTACTTC
TRBV2	TRBJ2-1	.	17	.	CASSEYILMRSAGYFFF	TGTGCCAGCAGTGAATATATCTTAATGCGATCGGCGGGATATTTTTTCTTC
TRBV7-2	TRBJ1-2	.	16	.	CASSLARTYRAYGYTF	TGTGCCAGCAGCTTAGCGCGTACATACAGGGCCTATGGCTACACCTTC
TRBV5-6	TRBJ1-2	.	12	.	CASSSQGYGYTF	TGTGCCAGCAGCAGTCAGGGCTATGGCTACACCTTC
TRBV2	TRBJ1-1	TRBD1	17	.	CASSAPGGVRTNTEAFF	TGTGCCAGCAGTGCTCCAGGGGGCGTCCGGACGAACACTGAAGCTTTCTTT
TRBV21-1	TRBJ1-1	.	15	.	CASSKVHRGNTEAFF	TGTGCCAGCAGCAAAGTTCACAGGGGGAACACTGAAGCTTTCTTT
TRBV4-1	TRBJ2-1	.	17	.	CASSPTSEREVYNEQFF	TGCGCCAGCAGCCCTACCTCCGAGCGAGAGGTATACAATGAGCAGTTCTTC
TRBV5-1	TRBJ2-1	TRBD1	15	.	CASSLRDRLSNEQFF	TGCGCCAGCAGCTTGCGGGACAGGTTGAGCAATGAGCAGTTCTTC